This TCR beta chain originates from a study of blood T cell repertoires in COVID-19 (dated by TCRdb to the early 2020s). With regard to the full study: Samples covering the acute and convalescent phases of COVID-19 were provided by collaborators in the United States, Italy and Spain. The material from the prospective study consisted of cDNA or gDNA derived from T cells, B-cell-depleted T cells, or PBMCs. The dataset comprised deeply sampled blood TCRbeta repertoires from subjects exposed to, actively infected with, or recovered from COVID-19. The repertoires were released in a freely available public database intended as a resource for research on the immune response to SARS-CoV-2. Samples were obtained from the ongoing ImmuneRACE study (first 160 participants) and from over a thousand subjects provided by 6 global collaborators. The sample metadata nearly always contained a de-identified subject ID, COVID-19 status, age in years and sex. Where HLA class I and class II types were available, the types were taken from metadata supplied by the sample provider, not from assay-based typing.

TCRbeta CDR3 regions were amplified from genomic DNA by means of the immunoSEQ Assay, a bias-controlled multiplex PCR. Regarding the original processing steps: Nucleated cell counts per sample were estimated from amplification of reference gene primers within the assay. To quantify the absolute abundance of each unique TCRbeta CDR3 rearrangement, sequence reads were collapsed and filtered. For each sample, productive Simpson clonality was calculated as the square root of Simpson's diversity index over productive rearrangements. TCRdb's version of the immuneACCESS table is confined to in-frame rearrangements and falls short of the full clone set. An unresolved V gene accounts for under half of the shortfall where checked; the remainder is of unknown origin. The DNA gave D and trimming, while V, J and clone size come from that table. Recorded for this sample are 200,000 to 250,000 clones; more than 85% of them occurred a single time. About 0.8% of the sample is held by the ten biggest clonotypes.

For this clone: It lacks a known antigen. It has no much larger one-base neighbor in the sample; base qualities were not kept.

Points the paper makes about the study in general: The quantity of clinical and demographic metadata differed by source and by participant and was supplied without curation.

Including cysteine and phenylalanine, the CDR3 has 15 amino acids. The kept DNA is CDR3 alone, 45 bases in frame from the first base. Sequences LNHNV (CDR1) and YYDKDF (CDR2) are obtained from the germline V gene (reference sequence). The germline V end is reduced by 1 base and the J end by 5 bases; junction bases left unmatched: 2. In Seattle, one collaborating source enrolled patients while the infection was active and tracked those patients longitudinally over the course of disease. Collaborating institutions collected whole blood in K2EDTA tubes following their own protocols. For TCRbeta analysis, collaborators shipped samples as frozen whole blood, isolated PBMCs, or DNA extracted from either of those sample types.

Sequenced material: peripheral blood. This receptor was identified in a man aged 55-75 years with COVID-19, enrolled during active disease. The chain employs TRBV15 and TRBJ1-4, with 9 bases in between that match TRBD1. The CDR3 corresponds to CATSRGGTGNEKLFF. The bases are TGTGCCACCAGCAGAGGGGGGACAGGGAATGAAAAACTGTTTTTT.